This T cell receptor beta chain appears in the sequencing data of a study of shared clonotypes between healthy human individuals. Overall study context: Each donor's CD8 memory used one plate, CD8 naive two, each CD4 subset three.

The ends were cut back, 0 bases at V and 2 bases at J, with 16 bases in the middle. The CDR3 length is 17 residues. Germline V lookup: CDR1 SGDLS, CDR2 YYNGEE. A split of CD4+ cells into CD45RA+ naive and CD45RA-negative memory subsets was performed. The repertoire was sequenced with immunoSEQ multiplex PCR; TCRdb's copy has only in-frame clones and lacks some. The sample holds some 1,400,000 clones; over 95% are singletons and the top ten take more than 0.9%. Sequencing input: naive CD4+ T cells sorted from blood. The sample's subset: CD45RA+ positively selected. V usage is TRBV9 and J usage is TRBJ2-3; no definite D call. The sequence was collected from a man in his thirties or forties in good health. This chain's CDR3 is CASSVDLGIVATDTQYF. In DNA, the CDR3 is TGTGCCAGCAGCGTAGACCTAGGCATAGTCGCCACAGATACGCAGTATTTT.